The next 15 T cell receptor beta chains were all read from a single sample in a study of T-cell reconstitution after alpha-beta-depleted transplantation in children. Unique molecular identifiers were built into the TCRbeta library. TCRdb re-derived calls from the PCR reads in MiXCR, one entry per CDR3 protein. In the table there are hundreds of thousands of distinct CDR3 sequences, less than 20% of which are singletons. The sequencing here drew on PBMCs, mostly from graft donor cells, taken 360 days after TCRalphabeta/CD19-depleted stem cell transplant. The receptors derive from a male patient younger than 18 who had a stem cell transplant for acute lymphoblastic leukemia, so the T cells may come from the graft donor.

In its sample, this clonotype was seen many times. This chain connects TRBV9 to TRBJ2-3; a possible D gene is TRBD2 (6 bases). Between the trimmed V and J ends, which lost 0 bases and 6 bases, there was a span of 11 bases. The CDR3 extends over 14 amino acids. Germline V gene sequence: CDR1 SGDLS, CDR2 YYNGEE. In DNA, the CDR3 is TGTGCCAGCAGCGTAGATTCTCTAGCGGATACGCAGTATTTT. It is translated as CASSVDSLADTQYF. Filled out from reference TRBV9 and TRBJ2-3, the complete variable domain reads DSGVTQTPKHLITATGQRVTLRCSPRSGDLSVYWYQQSLDQGLQFLIQYYNGEERAKGNILERFSAQQFPDLHSELNLSSLELGDSALYFCASSVDSLADTQYFGPGTRLTVL.

This clonotype was observed many times. This chain connects TRBV9 to TRBJ2-7; D uncertain. Trimming took 0 bases from V and 2 from J, leaving 9 bases between them. The CDR3 has 14 amino acids. Germline lookup yields CDR1 SGDLS and CDR2 YYNGEE. For the CDR3, the DNA is TGTGCCAGCAGCGTAGGGGGAAATACCTACGAGCAGTACTTC. Amino acid sequence: CASSVGGNTYEQYF. Looking up the rest from reference TRBV9 and TRBJ2-7 gives the full variable domain: DSGVTQTPKHLITATGQRVTLRCSPRSGDLSVYWYQQSLDQGLQFLIQYYNGEERAKGNILERFSAQQFPDLHSELNLSSLELGDSALYFCASSVGGNTYEQYFGPGTRLTVT.

On this clonotype: This likely reflects a read error, since a far larger clone is one base away. No conserved phenylalanine or tryptophan is present at the end of the CDR3, so a read error is the likely explanation. This chain connects TRBV11-2 to TRBJ2-7; D not certain. The CDR3 is 12 amino acids. Germline V gives CDR1 SGHAT, CDR2 FQNNGV. The V gene lost 5 bases and the J gene lost 1 base, with 6 bases spanning the gap. CDR3 protein: CASSLNSYEQYL. As DNA, the CDR3 is TGTGCCAGCAGCCTAAATTCCTACGAGCAGTACCTC.

The rearrangement links TRBV2 to TRBJ2-7; TRBD1 might be the D (5 bases). V lost 6 bases and J lost 10, with 16 bases in between. CDR3 size: 12 residues. Germline CDR1 reads SNHLY; CDR2 reads FYNNEI. CDR3 sequence: CASRAATELQYF. CDR3 DNA sequence: TGTGCCAGCAGGGCTGCGACAGAACTACAGTACTTC.

V and J are TRBV7-8 and TRBJ2-2; TRBD2 agrees at 10 bases. Germline values: CDR1 SGHVS, CDR2 FQNEAQ. J lost 7 bases, V lost 3 bases, and 8 bases had no gene match. The CDR3 spans 16 residues. CDR3 in amino acids: CASSFQREGLGGELFF. CDR3 sequence (DNA): TGTGCCAGCAGCTTTCAGCGGGAGGGCCTAGGCGGGGAGCTGTTTTTT.

This clonotype was detected only a few times. The rearrangement links TRBV6-5 to TRBJ2-7; a possible D gene is TRBD2 (5 bases). V was cut by 3 bases and J by 3 bases, with 15 bases left in between. From germline, CDR1 is MNHEY and CDR2 SVGAGI. The CDR3 runs 15 residues. DNA of the CDR3: TGTGCCAGCAGTTATCGGGGAATATTAATCTACGAGCAGTACTTC. Residues: CASSYRGILIYEQYF.

This rearrangement joins TRBV5-4 to TRBJ2-1; the match to TRBD2 covers 9 bases. The germline V gene encodes CDR1 SGHNT and CDR2 YYREEE (reference sequence). With 0 bases clipped from V and 8 bases from J, the junction kept 6 bases outside the gene matches. The CDR3 has 15 amino acids. The CDR3 nucleotides read TGTGCCAGCAGCTTGGCGGCTAGCGGGAAGCATGAGCAGTTCTTC. Encoded protein: CASSLAASGKHEQFF.

The chain links TRBV11-2 to TRBJ2-1, with TRBD2 identical over 9 bases. Germline CDR1 reads SGHAT; CDR2 reads FQNNGV. Trimming took 2 bases from V and 9 from J; bases not matched to a gene: 8. The CDR3 has 15 amino acids. CDR3 sequence reads: CASSLLAGIRGEQFF. Here the CDR3 DNA reads TGTGCCAGCAGCTTACTAGCGGGAATTCGGGGTGAGCAGTTCTTC.

V usage is TRBV12-3 or TRBV12-4 and J usage is TRBJ1-2; possibly TRBD1 for D (5 bases). There are 14 residues in the CDR3. The V and J ends lost 6 bases and 4 bases respectively, with 15 bases between them. The CDR3 region is CASRPGRSPYGYTF. The DNA of the CDR3 is TGTGCCAGCAGGCCGGGACGGAGTCCCTATGGCTACACCTTC.

The chain couples TRBV24-1 to TRBJ2-6; D may be TRBD2 (6 bases). The CDR3 covers 13 residues. CDR1 and CDR2 from the germline V gene are KGHDR and SFDVKD. V lost 12 bases and J lost 3, with 11 bases in between. The CDR3 bases are TGTGCCGCCGGGAGAGGTGGGGCCAACGTCCTGACTTTC. Amino acid sequence: CAAGRGGANVLTF.

This clonotype came up a few times. The chain joins TRBV7-2 to TRBJ2-7, with a tentative D call TRBD2 (5 bases). The CDR3 extends over 16 amino acids. Germline loops: CDR1 SGHTA, CDR2 FQGNSA. The V end was cut by 0 bases, the J end by 5 bases, with 17 bases between. The CDR3 sequence: CASSLAVTEPGDEQYF. Written as DNA, the CDR3 is TGTGCCAGCAGCTTAGCCGTGACTGAGCCCGGGGACGAGCAGTACTTC.

The chain links TRBV7-9 to TRBJ2-1, with 8 positions matching TRBD1. The CDR3 contains 15 residues. The germline gives CDR1 SEHNR, CDR2 FQNEAQ (reference sequence). Trimming cost V 4 bases and J 8 bases; bases outside gene matches: 10. The chain's CDR3 is CASSSRGQAWDEQFF. In nucleotides, the CDR3 is TGTGCCAGCAGCTCAAGGGGACAGGCCTGGGATGAGCAGTTCTTC.

In this sample, this clonotype turned up many times. The rearrangement links TRBV10-3 to TRBJ2-5, with TRBD1 identical over 9 bases. J gave up 4 bases and V 4 bases, and 4 bases lay outside the gene matches. The germline V gene has CDR1 ENHRY and CDR2 SYGVKD. This CDR3 contains 14 residues. CDR3 loop: CAISGGQGPETQYF. For the CDR3, the DNA is TGTGCCATCAGTGGGGGACAGGGACCAGAGACCCAGTACTTC.

This clonotype was recorded once. This rearrangement joins TRBV29-1 to TRBJ2-5, with D hard to call. The germline CDR1 and CDR2 sequences are SQVTM and ANQGSEA. This CDR3 comprises 11 residues. With 7 bases removed from V and 5 bases from J, the gap between germline ends came to 11 bases. CDR3 bases: TGCAGCGGGTTGATTGGGGAGACCCAGTACTTC. It translates to CSGLIGETQYF. Based on the CDR3 plus reference TRBV29-1 and TRBJ2-5, the full variable domain is SAVISQKPSRDICQRGTSLTIQCQVDSQVTMMFWYRQQPGQSLTLIATANQGSEATYESGFVIDKFPISRPNLTFSTLTVSNMSPEDSSIYLCSGLIGETQYFGPGTRLLVL.

V is TRBV15 and J is TRBJ2-1, with 7 bases aligning to TRBD2. Trimming at V came to 0 bases and at J to 4 bases, leaving 3 bases not matched to a gene. This CDR3 is built from 15 residues. In germline, CDR1 is LNHNV, CDR2 YYDKDF (reference sequence). DNA for the CDR3: TGTGCCACCAGCAGAGATGGACTAGAGTACAATGAGCAGTTCTTC. This translates into CATSRDGLEYNEQFF.